The 2 T cell receptor beta chains listed next were all sequenced from one sample in a study of blood T cell repertoires in COVID-19. The assay was immunoSEQ multiplex PCR, and TCRdb's table has in-frame clones only and misses some. The sample comprises 150,000 to 200,000 clones, around nine tenths of which are singletons, and 2.5% to 3% rests with the top ten. The sequenced sample was peripheral blood. These receptors all come from a man between 35 and 55 years old with active or convalescent COVID-19.

This chain connects TRBV24-1 to TRBJ2-3; 8 positions match TRBD2. Germline trimming cut 9 bases from V and 2 bases from J; bases unmatched to any gene: 9. Germline V gene sequence: CDR1 KGHDR, CDR2 SFDVKD. This CDR3 comprises 15 residues. The CDR3 DNA reads TGTGCCACCTTCCGGACGGGGGGGGTCACAGATACGCAGTATTTT. Translating it yields CATFRTGGVTDTQYF.

The chain carries TRBV6-6 and TRBJ2-3; maybe TRBD2 (5 bases). V was cut by 6 bases and J by 5 bases, with 9 bases left in between. Germline CDR1 and CDR2: MNHNY and SVGAGI (reference sequence). The CDR3 covers 12 residues. DNA for the CDR3: TGTGCCAGCAGAGGAGGCGAAGATACGCAGTATTTT. Amino acids: CASRGGEDTQYF.